One and the same sample provided the 2 T cell receptor beta chains below, sequenced in a study of T cells after somatic rescue of genetic block. Some clones are missing from TCRdb's copy, which holds only in-frame ones; the method was immunoSEQ multiplex PCR. The repertoire holds approximately 70,000 clones, with approximately 91% as singletons. The sequencing input was peripheral blood mononuclear cells (PBMCs). Every receptor here comes from a young man.

The V gene is TRBV5-1, the J gene TRBJ2-3, with 8 bases aligning to TRBD1. The CDR3 spans 16 residues. After removal of 3 bases from V and 7 bases from J, the junction contained 13 bases not matched to a gene. CDR1 is SGHRS and CDR2 is YFSETQ in the germline V gene. CDR3 nucleotide sequence: TGCGCCAGCAGCTATGAGGCAGGGGGCGTTATCCATACGCAGTATTTT. It encodes CASSYEAGGVIHTQYF.

The chain links TRBV6-5 to TRBJ2-3; 7 positions match TRBD1. V lost 4 bases and J lost 0; bases outside the gene matches: 4. The V gene's germline CDR1 is MNHEY and CDR2 SVGAGI. The CDR3 spans 15 residues. The CDR3, as DNA: TGTGCCAGCAGTTCGACAGGGAGAAGCACAGATACGCAGTATTTT. It is translated as CASSSTGRSTDTQYF.